These 8 T cell receptor beta chains share one sample of origin, sequenced in a study of blood T cell repertoires in COVID-19. Data came from immunoSEQ multiplex PCR; TCRdb stores just in-frame clones and leaves some out. Altogether 150,000 to 200,000 clones are present, roughly 84% being singletons, with the ten largest covering roughly 10%. Sequenced material: peripheral blood. Receptor source: a woman aged 80 or over with active or convalescent COVID-19.

V and J are TRBV7-3 and TRBJ2-5; perhaps TRBD1 as D (5 bases). This CDR3 contains 14 residues. Trimming took 4 bases from V and 2 from J, leaving 11 bases between them. CDR1 and CDR2 (germline): SGHTA, FQGTGA. The CDR3 loop is CASSSKDKQETQYF. CDR3 nucleotides: TGTGCCAGCAGCTCAAAGGACAAGCAAGAGACCCAGTACTTC.

The rearrangement uses TRBV29-1 and TRBJ1-1; 10 bases are a match to TRBD1. Germline trimming cut 4 bases from V and 11 bases from J; bases unmatched to any gene: 10. The CDR3 runs to 13 residues. Germline CDR1 reads SQVTM; CDR2 reads ANQGSEA. CDR3 DNA sequence: TGCAGCGTTGGGAGACAGGGGGCTGTCGTGGCTTTCTTT. This gives the protein CSVGRQGAVVAFF. The entire variable domain, with the rest obtained from reference TRBV29-1 and TRBJ1-1, is as follows: SAVISQKPSRDICQRGTSLTIQCQVDSQVTMMFWYRQQPGQSLTLIATANQGSEATYESGFVIDKFPISRPNLTFSTLTVSNMSPEDSSIYLCSVGRQGAVVAFFGQGTRLTVV.

V is TRBV18 and J is TRBJ1-2; the D is unclear. This CDR3 is built from 15 residues. Trimming shortened V by 5 bases and J by 4 bases, and 17 bases separated the two germline ends. Germline V gives CDR1 KGHSH, CDR2 LQKENI. CDR3 DNA: TGTGCCAGCTCAGAGTCCTCTTGGTATCCCTATGGCTACACCTTC. This sequence encodes CASSESSWYPYGYTF.

This chain uses TRBV20-1 with TRBJ2-3, with unresolved D. V was shortened by 3 bases and J by 6 bases, with 7 bases between the two germline ends. This CDR3 has 11 amino acids. Germline CDR1 and CDR2: DFQATT and SNEGSKA (reference sequence). The CDR3 bases are TGCAGTGCTAGGGTCCAGGATACGCAGTATTTT. This translates into CSARVQDTQYF.

The chain recombines TRBV6-1 with TRBJ2-5; D ambiguous. Germline V gene sequence: CDR1 MNHNS, CDR2 SASEGT. The V gene lost 3 bases and the J gene lost 2 bases, with 7 bases spanning the gap. The CDR3 spans 13 residues. The CDR3: CASSEWRQETQYF. The CDR3, as DNA: TGTGCCAGCAGTGAGTGGAGACAAGAGACCCAGTACTTC.

The V call is TRBV5-1, the J call TRBJ2-7; 7 nucleotides match TRBD1. The CDR3 is made up of 13 amino acids. Germline-derived CDR1 and CDR2 are SGHRS and YFSETQ. V shed 2 bases and J 6 bases; nucleotides not matched to a gene: 5. CDR3 region: CASSLSQGIEQYF. Here the CDR3 DNA reads TGCGCCAGCAGCTTATCACAGGGGATCGAGCAGTACTTC.

The V and J genes are TRBV7-8 and TRBJ1-6; 10 bases line up with TRBD1. Germline V CDR1 and CDR2: SGHVS, FQNEAQ. V lost 5 bases to trimming and J lost 8 bases; unmatched junction nucleotides: 9. The CDR3 loop spans 16 amino acids. The CDR3 DNA reads TGTGCCAGCAGCCTAAGACAGGGGGCCAATGATTCACCCCTCCACTTT. Encoded protein: CASSLRQGANDSPLHF.

The rearrangement links TRBV7-3 to TRBJ1-3, with D tentatively TRBD1 (5 bases). The germline gives CDR1 SGHTA, CDR2 FQGTGA. Between the trimmed V and J ends, which lost 2 bases and 0 bases, there was a span of 11 bases. The CDR3 contains 16 residues. CDR3 sequence: CASSLGAATSGNTIYF. Written as DNA, the CDR3 is TGTGCCAGCAGCTTAGGGGCGGCGACCTCTGGAAACACCATATATTTT.